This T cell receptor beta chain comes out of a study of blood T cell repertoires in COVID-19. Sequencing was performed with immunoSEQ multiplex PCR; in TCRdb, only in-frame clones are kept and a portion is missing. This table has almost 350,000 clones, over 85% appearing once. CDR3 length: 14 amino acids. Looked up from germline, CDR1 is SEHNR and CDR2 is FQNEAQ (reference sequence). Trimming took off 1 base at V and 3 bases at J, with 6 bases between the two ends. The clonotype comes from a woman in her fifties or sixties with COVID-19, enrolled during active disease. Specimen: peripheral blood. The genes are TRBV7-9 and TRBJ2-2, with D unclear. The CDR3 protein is CASSLGGYTGELFF. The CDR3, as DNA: TGTGCCAGCAGCTTAGGCGGTTACACCGGGGAGCTGTTTTTT.